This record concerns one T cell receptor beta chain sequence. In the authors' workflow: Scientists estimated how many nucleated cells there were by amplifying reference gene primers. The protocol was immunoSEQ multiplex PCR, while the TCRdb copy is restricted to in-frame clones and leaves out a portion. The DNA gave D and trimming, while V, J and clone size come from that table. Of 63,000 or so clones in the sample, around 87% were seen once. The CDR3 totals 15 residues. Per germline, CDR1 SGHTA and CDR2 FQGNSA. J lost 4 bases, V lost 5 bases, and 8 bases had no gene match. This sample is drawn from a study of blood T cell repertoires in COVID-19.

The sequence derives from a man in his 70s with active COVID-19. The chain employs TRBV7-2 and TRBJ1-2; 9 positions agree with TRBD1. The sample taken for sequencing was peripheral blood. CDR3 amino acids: CASSPWTGASYGYTF. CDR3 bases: TGTGCCAGCAGCCCCTGGACAGGGGCCTCCTATGGCTACACCTTC.